The TCR beta chain under discussion was sequenced for a study of T cell responses to AZD1222 COVID-19 vaccine. Here immunoSEQ multiplex PCR was the method, and the copy in TCRdb shows in-frame clones only, minus some. The table has about 54,000 clones, 86% seen once. Germline loops: CDR1 SQVTM, CDR2 ANQGSEA. The CDR3 extends over 15 amino acids. V lost 5 bases to trimming and J lost 6 bases, with 20 bases between them. This TCR derives from an adult who received the AZD1222 COVID-19 vaccine. The chain employs TRBV29-1 and TRBJ2-1; D perhaps matches TRBD2 (6 bases). This sample comprised peripheral blood, obtained 28 days after the second AZD1222 dose. CDR3 coding DNA: TGCAGCGTTCCCGACCGGGGGACCGACCTCAATGAGCAGTTCTTC. Translating it yields CSVPDRGTDLNEQFF.